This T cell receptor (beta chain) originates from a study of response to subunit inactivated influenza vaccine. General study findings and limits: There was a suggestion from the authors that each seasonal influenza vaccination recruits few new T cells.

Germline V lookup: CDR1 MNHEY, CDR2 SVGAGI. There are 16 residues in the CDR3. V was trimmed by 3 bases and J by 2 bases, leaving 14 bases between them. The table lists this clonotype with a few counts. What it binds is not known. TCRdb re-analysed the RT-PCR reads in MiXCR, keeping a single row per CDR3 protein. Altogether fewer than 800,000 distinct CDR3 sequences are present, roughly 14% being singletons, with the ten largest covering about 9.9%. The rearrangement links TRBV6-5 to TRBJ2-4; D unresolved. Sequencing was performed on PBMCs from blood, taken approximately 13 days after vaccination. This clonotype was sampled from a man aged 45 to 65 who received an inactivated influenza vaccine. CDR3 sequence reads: CASSYRIPGTKNIQYF. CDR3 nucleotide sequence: TGTGCCAGCAGTTATCGCATTCCTGGGACCAAAAACATTCAGTACTTC.